This is a list of T cell receptor beta chains from one sample in a study of CD8 T cells in ankylosing spondylitis. From the 5' RACE reads, TCRdb called clonotypes with MiXCR, one entry per CDR3 protein. The data show about 15,000 distinct CDR3 sequences, over 2.5% seen once. Sequences were obtained from blood, either unsorted or a sorted T cell fraction (not recorded which). These receptor sequences come from a male donor with ankylosing spondylitis or in good health (not recorded which). The CDR3 runs from the conserved cysteine through the conserved F or W. The order of the fields is J gene, V gene, D gene, clone size, CDR3 protein, CDR3 DNA. The D gene is left open where the match is weak. The size field reads once, few, many, or a class for an expanded clone.

TRBJ2-7	TRBV9	TRBD1	medium-sized	CASSSRTGRSYEQYF	TGTGCCAGCAGCTCACGGACAGGGAGATCCTACGAGCAGTACTTC
TRBJ2-3	TRBV9	TRBD2	many	CASTLTSSTDTQYF	TGTGCCAGCACACTGACTAGCAGCACAGATACGCAGTATTTT
TRBJ2-3	TRBV9	TRBD2	many	CASSVTSGTGTDTQYF	TGTGCCAGCAGCGTAACTAGCGGGACCGGCACAGATACGCAGTATTTT
TRBJ2-1	TRBV9	.	many	CASREQSSYNEQFF	TGTGCCAGCAGGGAACAGAGCTCCTACAATGAGCAGTTCTTC
TRBJ2-5	TRBV9	.	many	CASSVAGLMEETQYF	TGTGCCAGCAGCGTAGCTGGGTTGATGGAAGAGACCCAGTACTTC
TRBJ2-3	TRBV9	TRBD1	many	CASSVRGTARADTQYF	TGTGCCAGCAGCGTAAGAGGGACAGCCCGGGCAGATACGCAGTATTTT
TRBJ1-1	TRBV9	.	many	CASSDHGGVNTEAFF	TGTGCCAGCAGCGATCACGGCGGGGTGAACACTGAAGCTTTCTTT
TRBJ1-6	TRBV9	TRBD1	medium-sized	CASSPRQGEASPLHF	TGTGCCAGCAGTCCCCGACAGGGAGAAGCTTCACCCCTCCACTTT
TRBJ2-7	TRBV9	TRBD2	many	CASSVGLGASGAGEQYF	TGTGCCAGCAGCGTGGGCCTCGGGGCTAGCGGGGCGGGCGAGCAGTACTTC
TRBJ2-5	TRBV9	.	many	CASSVVGRTQETQYF	TGTGCCAGCAGCGTAGTTGGTCGGACCCAAGAGACCCAGTACTTC
TRBJ1-3	TRBV9	.	many	CASTLGAGNTIYF	TGTGCCAGCACCCTGGGGGCTGGAAACACCATATATTTT
TRBJ1-1	TRBV9	.	many	CASSPRGGVNTEAFF	TGTGCCAGCAGCCCACGGGGGGGGGTGAACACTGAAGCTTTCTTT
TRBJ2-3	TRBV7-7	TRBD1	medium-sized	CASSQRDRAHTQYF	TGTGCCAGCAGCCAACGGGACAGGGCGCATACGCAGTATTTT
TRBJ2-1	TRBV9	TRBD2	many	CASSFGLALVEQFF	TGTGCCAGCAGCTTTGGACTAGCACTTGTTGAGCAGTTCTTC
TRBJ1-4	TRBV9	TRBD1	many	CASSVLGQDEKLFF	TGTGCCAGCAGCGTGCTGGGACAGGATGAAAAACTGTTTTTT
TRBJ2-1	TRBV9	TRBD2	many	CASSVAAGTSGGYNEQFF	TGTGCCAGCAGCGTAGCAGCCGGGACTAGCGGGGGCTACAATGAGCAGTTCTTC